This TCR beta chain was sequenced in a study of blood T cell repertoires in COVID-19. Study background: Acute-phase and convalescent COVID-19 samples originated in the United States, Italy and Spain. In each case, the material was cDNA or gDNA derived from T cells, B-cell-depleted T cells, or PBMCs.

CDR3 length equals 15 residues. Germline CDR1 SGHRS, CDR2 YFSETQ. Trimming pared 3 bases from V and 3 bases from J, leaving 15 bases between. In the original processing: Cell counts per sample came from amplifying reference gene primers. TCRdb keeps only in-frame clones here, not all; method: immunoSEQ multiplex PCR. V, J and clone size derive from that table, while D and trimming were established from the DNA sequence. This table has 65,000 to 90,000 clones, approximately 79% appearing once. Sequenced input: peripheral blood. The J gene is TRBJ2-5, the V gene TRBV5-1, with D maybe TRBD2 (7 bases). This TCR derives from a man in his 70s with active or convalescent COVID-19. The CDR3 DNA is TGCGCCAGCAGCTCTGCTGGAGGGGGGGAAGAGACCCAGTACTTC. This translates into CASSSAGGGEETQYF.